Listed below are T cell receptor beta chains from one sample, sequenced in a study of post-analysis software for immune sequencing data. Each CDR3 protein gets one entry after TCRdb re-called the PCR reads with MiXCR. This sample has about 820,000 distinct CDR3 sequences, with around 50% found just once. Sequencing was done on a sample of blood. Receptors originate from a girl aged 5 to 17 with multiple sclerosis. CDR3s include the opening cysteine and the closing phenylalanine or tryptophan. A D gene is named only where the DNA matches it firmly. Where a row states a size, it is once, few, many or the class of an expanded clone; other rows omit it.

CDR3aa: CASNYPGQIKQFF; CDR3nt: TGTGCCAGCAATTACCCAGGTCAGATAAAGCAGTTCTTC; d_gene: NA; j_gene: TRBJ2-1; abundance: NA; v_gene: TRBV9
CDR3aa: CALPGTGGRDYGYTF; CDR3nt: TGCGCCCTCCCGGGGACAGGGGGCAGGGACTATGGCTACACCTTC; d_gene: TRBD1; j_gene: TRBJ1-2; abundance: few; v_gene: TRBV10-1
CDR3aa: CATSRDQGGLAGHYEQYF; CDR3nt: TGTGCCACCAGCAGAGATCAGGGGGGGCTAGCGGGCCACTACGAGCAGTACTTC; d_gene: NA; j_gene: TRBJ2-7; abundance: NA; v_gene: TRBV15
CDR3aa: CSVEQGRGDTQYF; CDR3nt: TGCAGCGTTGAACAAGGGCGGGGAGATACGCAGTATTTT; d_gene: NA; j_gene: TRBJ2-3; abundance: NA; v_gene: TRBV29-1
CDR3aa: CASSHPSGRGAPYEQYF; CDR3nt: TGCGCCAGCAGCCATCCTAGCGGGAGGGGGGCCCCCTACGAGCAGTACTTC; d_gene: TRBD2; j_gene: TRBJ2-7; abundance: few; v_gene: TRBV4-1
CDR3aa: CASSLEGQGDYGYTF; CDR3nt: TGTGCCAGCAGCTTGGAGGGACAGGGGGACTATGGCTACACCTTC; d_gene: TRBD1; j_gene: TRBJ1-2; abundance: few; v_gene: TRBV5-5
CDR3aa: CASSQDGNREEQYF; CDR3nt: TGTGCCAGCAGCCAAGATGGTAACAGGGAGGAGCAGTACTTC; d_gene: NA; j_gene: TRBJ2-5; abundance: NA; v_gene: TRBV3-1
CDR3aa: CSAEGGTGGPSSYNEQFF; CDR3nt: TGCAGTGCTGAGGGTGGGACAGGGGGACCGAGCTCCTACAATGAGCAGTTCTTC; d_gene: TRBD1; j_gene: TRBJ2-1; abundance: NA; v_gene: TRBV20-1
CDR3aa: CSAQDGRGYEQYF; CDR3nt: TGCAGTGCCCAGGACGGGAGGGGCTACGAGCAGTACTTC; d_gene: TRBD2; j_gene: TRBJ2-7; abundance: NA; v_gene: TRBV20-1
CDR3aa: CASSAPWTGVTEAFF; CDR3nt: TGTGCCAGCAGTGCTCCTTGGACAGGGGTAACTGAAGCTTTCTTT; d_gene: TRBD1; j_gene: TRBJ1-1; abundance: NA; v_gene: TRBV6-8
CDR3aa: CASSSVREQYF; CDR3nt: TGTGCCAGCAGTTCAGTACGAGAGCAGTACTTC; d_gene: NA; j_gene: TRBJ2-5; abundance: NA; v_gene: TRBV12-3/TRBV12-4
CDR3aa: CASSPPPGFTEAFF; CDR3nt: TGTGCCAGCAGCCCTCCTCCAGGGTTCACTGAAGCTTTCTTT; d_gene: NA; j_gene: TRBJ1-1; abundance: NA; v_gene: TRBV13
CDR3aa: CSASSRTYEQYF; CDR3nt: TGCAGTGCTAGCAGTCGAACCTACGAGCAGTACTTC; d_gene: NA; j_gene: TRBJ2-7; abundance: once; v_gene: TRBV20-1
CDR3aa: CSAPSVTGSYEQYF; CDR3nt: TGCAGTGCTCCCTCCGTGACAGGGAGCTACGAGCAGTACTTC; d_gene: TRBD1; j_gene: TRBJ2-7; abundance: few; v_gene: TRBV20-1
CDR3aa: CASSLQPRSVLSSYNEQFF; CDR3nt: TGTGCCAGCAGCTTACAACCACGCAGCGTCCTTAGCTCCTACAATGAGCAGTTCTTC; d_gene: NA; j_gene: TRBJ2-1; abundance: many; v_gene: TRBV7-9
CDR3aa: CSVPTSSRYNEQFF; CDR3nt: TGCAGCGTCCCGACTAGCAGTCGGTACAATGAGCAGTTCTTC; d_gene: TRBD2; j_gene: TRBJ2-1; abundance: few; v_gene: TRBV29-1
CDR3aa: CASSSPGLAGLSYEQYF; CDR3nt: TGTGCCAGCAGCTCTCCGGGACTAGCGGGACTCTCCTACGAGCAGTACTTC; d_gene: TRBD2; j_gene: TRBJ2-7; abundance: few; v_gene: TRBV7-9
CDR3aa: CASSLTGQDYEQYF; CDR3nt: TGTGCCAGCAGCTTAACGGGACAGGACTACGAGCAGTACTTC; d_gene: TRBD1; j_gene: TRBJ2-7; abundance: few; v_gene: TRBV7-3
CDR3aa: CATSRDQGGRVNEQYF; CDR3nt: TGTGCCACCAGCAGAGATCAGGGTGGCAGGGTGAACGAGCAGTACTTC; d_gene: NA; j_gene: TRBJ2-7; abundance: many; v_gene: TRBV15
CDR3aa: CASSQLGTSPQETQYF; CDR3nt: TGCGCCAGCAGCCAGCTAGGGACCAGCCCCCAAGAGACCCAGTACTTC; d_gene: NA; j_gene: TRBJ2-5; abundance: few; v_gene: TRBV4-1
CDR3aa: CASSLAGGSAKNIQYF; CDR3nt: TGTGCCAGCAGCTTAGCGGGCGGGAGCGCCAAAAACATTCAGTACTTC; d_gene: TRBD2; j_gene: TRBJ2-4; abundance: few; v_gene: TRBV7-9
CDR3aa: CASSFEMNTEAFF; CDR3nt: TGTGCCAGCAGTTTCGAGATGAACACTGAAGCTTTCTTT; d_gene: NA; j_gene: TRBJ1-1; abundance: few; v_gene: TRBV27
CDR3aa: CASWETGTGGRSNQPQHF; CDR3nt: TGTGCCAGCTGGGAAACCGGGACAGGGGGAAGGAGCAATCAGCCCCAGCATTTT; d_gene: TRBD1; j_gene: TRBJ1-5; abundance: NA; v_gene: TRBV6-1
CDR3aa: CASSLAAGTFYEQYF; CDR3nt: TGCGCCAGCAGTCTCGCGGCGGGAACCTTCTACGAGCAGTACTTC; d_gene: NA; j_gene: TRBJ2-7; abundance: NA; v_gene: TRBV5-1
CDR3aa: CSANIAPTYNEQFF; CDR3nt: TGCAGTGCTAACATAGCGCCAACCTACAATGAGCAGTTCTTC; d_gene: NA; j_gene: TRBJ2-1; abundance: NA; v_gene: TRBV20-1
CDR3aa: CAGSLAGQGSGANVLTF; CDR3nt: TGCGCCGGCAGCTTGGCGGGCCAGGGCTCTGGGGCCAACGTCCTGACTTTC; d_gene: NA; j_gene: TRBJ2-6; abundance: NA; v_gene: TRBV5-1
CDR3aa: CASSPTVNTEAFF; CDR3nt: TGTGCCAGCTCACCGACGGTTAACACTGAAGCTTTCTTT; d_gene: NA; j_gene: TRBJ1-1; abundance: many; v_gene: TRBV18
CDR3aa: CASKQPRGGESYEQFF; CDR3nt: TGCGCCAGCAAACAACCCAGGGGAGGGGAGAGCTATGAGCAGTTCTTC; d_gene: NA; j_gene: TRBJ2-1; abundance: NA; v_gene: TRBV5-1
CDR3aa: CASSPLAMNTEAFF; CDR3nt: TGTGCCAGCTCACCGCTCGCGATGAACACTGAAGCTTTCTTT; d_gene: NA; j_gene: TRBJ1-1; abundance: few; v_gene: TRBV18
CDR3aa: CASSSYGEVSGANVLTF; CDR3nt: TGTGCCAGCAGTTCATATGGAGAAGTCTCCGGGGCCAACGTCCTGACTTTC; d_gene: NA; j_gene: TRBJ2-6; abundance: NA; v_gene: TRBV27
CDR3aa: CASSEGVQQFF; CDR3nt: TGTGCCAGCAGTGAAGGGGTGCAGCAGTTCTTC; d_gene: NA; j_gene: TRBJ2-1; abundance: few; v_gene: TRBV2
CDR3aa: CASSSKINGAGYEQYF; CDR3nt: TGTGCCAGCAGTTCTAAAATCAACGGGGCCGGCTACGAGCAGTACTTC; d_gene: NA; j_gene: TRBJ2-7; abundance: NA; v_gene: TRBV27
CDR3aa: CASSLLGQGVTEQYF; CDR3nt: TGTGCCAGCAGCCTACTGGGACAGGGGGTTACCGAGCAGTACTTC; d_gene: TRBD1; j_gene: TRBJ2-7; abundance: NA; v_gene: TRBV7-8
CDR3aa: CASRDDLGTVSYEQYF; CDR3nt: TGTGCCAGCAGGGACGATTTGGGGACAGTCTCCTACGAGCAGTACTTC; d_gene: TRBD1; j_gene: TRBJ2-7; abundance: NA; v_gene: TRBV7-9